The clone carrying this TCR beta chain was observed once. Its antigen is unidentified. The data are from a study of T cells after yellow fever vaccination. TCR cDNA, made by 5'RACE template switching, carried an added universal primer site and UMIs. TCRdb independently ran MiXCR on the 5' RACE reads; one entry per CDR3 protein. The sample consists of 300,000 to 400,000 distinct CDR3 sequences, 12% of them appearing once. Trimming took off 4 bases at V and 6 bases at J, with 9 bases between the two ends. The germline CDR1 and CDR2 sequences are DFQATT and SNEGSKA (reference sequence). This CDR3 contains 12 residues. Study-wide points: One caveat is that FACS-sorted repertoires could contain abundant clonotypes contaminating from the bulk population. Booster samples showed a return of most primary-vaccination clones (approximately 95% CD4, 88% CD8). Only a minor proportion of clonotypes was detected across both CD4 and CD8 compartments.

The receptor was isolated from a man younger than 35 who received the YFV17D yellow fever vaccine. The chain is built from TRBV20-1 and TRBJ1-4; the D is unclear. Specimen: CD4+ T cells sorted from PBMCs, collected 15 days after the yellow fever booster vaccination. The CDR3 protein is CSANSRYEKLFF. CDR3 sequence (DNA): TGCAGTGCTAATTCTCGGTATGAAAAACTGTTTTTT.